Presented here are 26 T cell receptor beta chains from one specimen sequenced in a study of T cell clones after liver transplantation. Profiled with immunoSEQ multiplex PCR; TCRdb holds only in-frame clones, not every one. The table lists 45,000 to 60,000 clones, approximately 87% of them singletons. The source material was CD8+ T cells from blood, sampled 12 months after liver transplant. The receptor source for this set is a human patient who received a liver transplant. Some of the T cells may derive from the graft donor.

The chain couples TRBV28 to TRBJ2-1; D is ambiguous. The CDR3 loop spans 16 amino acids. The V end was cut by 2 bases, the J end by 8 bases, with 19 bases between. Germline V CDR1 and CDR2: MDHEN, SYDVKM. The CDR3: CASSLDLSTAGDEQFF. The CDR3 bases are TGTGCCAGCAGTTTAGACCTAAGCACTGCCGGCGATGAGCAGTTCTTC.

The J gene is TRBJ2-7, the V gene TRBV11-1, with unresolved D. CDR3 length: 13 residues. The V end lost 1 base, the J end lost 2 bases, and 6 bases lay between the germline ends. The V gene's germline CDR1 is SGHAT and CDR2 FQDESV (reference sequence). CDR3 bases: TGTGCCAGCAGCTTAGGTTCAGCCTACGAGCAGTACTTC. This codes for CASSLGSAYEQYF.

The V call is TRBV5-6, the J call TRBJ2-3; the D gene is possibly TRBD2 (6 bases). The CDR3 is 16 residues long. Germline V gives CDR1 SGHDT, CDR2 YYEEEE. V shed 0 bases and J shed 3 bases, with 14 bases lying between them. CDR3 in amino acids: CASSLEGSGFTDTQYF. The CDR3 region has the DNA TGTGCCAGCAGCTTGGAGGGTAGCGGTTTTACAGATACGCAGTATTTT. The full variable domain, completed using reference TRBV5-6 and TRBJ2-3, is DAGVTQSPTHLIKTRGQQVTLRCSPKSGHDTVSWYQQALGQGPQFIFQYYEEEERQRGNFPDRFSGHQFPNYSSELNVNALLLGDSALYLCASSLEGSGFTDTQYFGPGTRLTVL.

This clone showed up just once. The rearrangement joins TRBV15 to TRBJ1-2; D is perhaps TRBD1 (6 bases). The CDR3 is made up of 15 amino acids. Germline loops: CDR1 LNHNV, CDR2 YYDKDF (reference sequence). V was pared by 5 bases and J by 4 bases, with 17 bases between. This chain's CDR3 is CATSEKGDLSYGYTF. CDR3 coding DNA: TGTGCCACCAGCGAGAAGGGGGATCTAAGCTATGGCTACACCTTC.

This clone is medium-sized in the sample. The gene calls are TRBV13 and TRBJ1-4; D may be TRBD1 (5 bases). This CDR3 has 15 amino acids. Trimming stripped 0 bases from V and 5 bases from J, with 10 bases between. Germline-derived CDR1 and CDR2 are PRHDT and FYEKMQ (reference sequence). The CDR3 sequence: CASSLGRGGNEKLFF. The CDR3 region has the DNA TGTGCCAGCAGCTTAGGAAGGGGAGGAAATGAAAAACTGTTTTTT.

This clone was observed a few times. This rearrangement joins TRBV7-2 to TRBJ2-3, with D possibly matching TRBD2 (6 bases). In germline, CDR1 is SGHTA, CDR2 FQGNSA. V was pared by 5 bases and J by 0 bases, with 18 bases between. This CDR3 spans 17 amino acids. The CDR3 sequence is CASSRPASVASTDTQYF. The CDR3 DNA reads TGTGCCAGCAGCCGACCGGCTAGCGTCGCTAGCACAGATACGCAGTATTTT.

This clone was counted between two and nine times. The chain joins TRBV5-6 to TRBJ1-2, with D perhaps TRBD1 (5 bases). The CDR3 covers 13 residues. Germline V gene data show CDR1 as SGHDT and CDR2 as YYEEEE. V gave up 5 bases and J gave up 4 bases, with 12 bases separating them. CDR3 protein: CASRNVGAYGYTF. The CDR3 region has the DNA TGTGCCAGCAGAAATGTAGGGGCCTATGGCTACACCTTC.

This chain links TRBV9 with TRBJ2-7, with D possibly being TRBD1 or TRBD2 (5 bases each). Per germline, CDR1 SGDLS and CDR2 YYNGEE. This CDR3 comprises 15 residues. Trimming pared 1 base from V and 1 base from J, leaving 12 bases between. CDR3 sequence: CASSVSPGPSYEQYF. The CDR3 DNA reads TGTGCCAGCAGCGTAAGCCCGGGGCCGTCCTACGAGCAGTACTTC.

This chain uses TRBV27 with TRBJ1-2, with 7 bases fitting TRBD1. The J segment lost 7 bases and the V segment lost 3 bases, leaving 11 bases of the junction unmatched. Germline V CDR1 and CDR2: MNHEY, SMNVEV (reference sequence). The CDR3 runs 15 residues. The DNA for the CDR3 is TGTGCCAGCAGTTTGGAGGGACAGACACCCTCTGGCTACACCTTC. Protein: CASSLEGQTPSGYTF.

The V gene is TRBV27, the J gene TRBJ2-3; D gene uncertain. Germline loops: CDR1 MNHEY, CDR2 SMNVEV (reference sequence). Trimming left V 2 bases short and J 3 bases short, with 9 bases between. The CDR3 extends over 14 amino acids. The CDR3 nucleotides read TGTGCCAGCAGTTTAAAGGCTCGGACAGATACGCAGTATTTT. It translates to CASSLKARTDTQYF.

A note on this clone: Its ends do not fully match the called genes, so a read error is possible. This chain connects TRBV5-1 to TRBJ2-1, with no clear D. The CDR3 has 13 residues. CDR1 SGHRS and CDR2 YFSETQ come from the germline V gene. The CDR3 reads CASSLRVSDERFF. CDR3 nucleotides: TGCGCCAGCAGCTTGAGGGTATCGGATGAGCGGTTCTTC.

A word on this clone: The junction differs from germline at one of its ends, possibly a read error. V gene TRBV9 combines with J gene TRBJ1-1; D gene uncertain. Germline loops: CDR1 SGDLS, CDR2 YYNGEE. This CDR3 is built from 13 residues. CDR3 coding DNA: TGTGCCAGCAGCGTAGACGTGAACGCTGAAGCTTTCTTT. Translation gives CASSVDVNAEAFF.

The chain uses TRBV27 and TRBJ2-7; 7 nucleotides align to TRBD1. The junction had 5 bases not matched to a gene; V was cut back by 5 bases and J by 1 base. The CDR3 is made up of 14 amino acids. Germline V gene data show CDR1 as MNHEY and CDR2 as SMNVEV (reference sequence). The CDR3: CASSPTGNSYEQYF. For the CDR3, the DNA is TGTGCCAGCAGTCCGACAGGGAATTCCTACGAGCAGTACTTC.

V gene TRBV11-2 combines with J gene TRBJ1-1; D perhaps matches TRBD1 (6 bases). The CDR3 loop spans 17 amino acids. Deletions cut 0 bases from V and 4 bases from J, with 18 bases between. Germline assignment: CDR1 SGHAT and CDR2 FQNNGV. CDR3 DNA: TGTGCCAGCAGCTTAGATCTGGCAGGGGAGGATGGCACTGAAGCTTTCTTT. Protein sequence: CASSLDLAGEDGTEAFF.

The sample holds a few counts of this clone. V is TRBV21-1 and J is TRBJ2-7. TRBV21-1 is annotated as a pseudogene. CDR3 length equals 11 residues. CDR3: CASSHVDEQYF. Written as DNA, the CDR3 is TGTGCCAGCAGCCACGTGGACGAGCAGTACTTC.

V gene TRBV5-6 combines with J gene TRBJ2-3; possibly TRBD1 for D (6 bases). CDR1 and CDR2 (germline): SGHDT, YYEEEE. There are 15 residues in the CDR3. V lost 0 bases and J 4 bases, leaving 12 bases between the germline ends. CDR3 amino acids: CASSLGGGGPDTQYF. CDR3 bases: TGTGCCAGCAGCTTGGGAGGGGGTGGGCCAGATACGCAGTATTTT.

The chain couples TRBV28 to TRBJ2-7, with 13 bases that match TRBD2. V gave up 6 bases and J gave up 4 bases; unmatched junction bases: 18. From germline, CDR1 is MDHEN and CDR2 SYDVKM. There are 19 residues in the CDR3. Here the CDR3 reads CASSLIPLAGGPMRYEQYF. In nucleotides, the CDR3 is TGTGCCAGCAGCCTCATCCCACTAGCGGGAGGGCCTATGCGGTACGAGCAGTACTTC.

V usage is TRBV6-1 and J usage is TRBJ1-1, with D unclear. Trimming took 4 bases from V and 1 from J, leaving 10 bases between them. The germline V gene encodes CDR1 MNHNS and CDR2 SASEGT. The CDR3 is made up of 14 amino acids. In DNA, the CDR3 is TGTGCCAGCAGTGCCCTTACAGAGAACACTGAAGCTTTCTTT. Translation gives CASSALTENTEAFF.

CDR3 in amino acids: CASSPFPTDGASYEKLFF. The DNA of the CDR3 is TGCGCCAGCAGCCCCTTCCCTACAGACGGGGCGTCTTATGAAAAACTGTTTTTT. The chain has TRBV5-1 and TRBJ1-4; D perhaps matches TRBD1 (5 bases). Germline CDR1 SGHRS, CDR2 YFSETQ. Between the trimmed V and J ends, which lost 4 bases and 6 bases, there was a span of 25 bases. The CDR3 consists of 18 residues.

The genes are TRBV9 and TRBJ2-1; TRBD2 agrees at 10 bases. V shed 0 bases and J 13 bases; nucleotides not matched to a gene: 4. The CDR3 loop spans 13 amino acids. CDR1 is SGDLS, CDR2 YYNGEE, per germline. The CDR3 protein is CASSVGSGRTQFF. CDR3 in DNA: TGTGCCAGCAGCGTAGGTAGCGGGAGGACTCAGTTCTTC.

This clone was seen just once. The chain uses TRBV27 and TRBJ2-7; 8 bases line up with TRBD2. Losses at the gene ends were 4 bases for V and 4 bases for J; bases not matched to a gene: 6. CDR1 is MNHEY and CDR2 is SMNVEV in the germline V gene (reference sequence). This CDR3 contains 14 residues. The CDR3 sequence is CASSSGLAAYEQYF. The DNA of the CDR3 is TGTGCCAGCAGTTCCGGACTAGCTGCGTACGAGCAGTACTTC.

A word on this clone: This sample also contains other DNA sequences that code for the same CDR3. The chain has TRBV28 and TRBJ2-3; D not resolved. Germline CDR1 is MDHEN and CDR2 is SYDVKM. Trimming removed 1 base at V and 0 bases at J, with 2 bases between. The CDR3 loop spans 13 amino acids. CDR3 nucleotide sequence: TGTGCCAGCAGTTTATTGAGCACAGATACGCAGTATTTT. This translates into CASSLLSTDTQYF. Based on the CDR3 plus reference TRBV28 and TRBJ2-3, the full variable domain is DVKVTQSSRYLVKRTGEKVFLECVQDMDHENMFWYRQDPGLGLRLIYFSYDVKMKEKGDIPEGYSVSREKKERFSLILESASTNQTSMYLCASSLLSTDTQYFGPGTRLTVL.

The chain has TRBV27 and TRBJ2-7; weak D call: TRBD1 (6 bases). V gave up 6 bases and J gave up 5 bases, with 14 bases separating them. CDR1 is MNHEY and CDR2 is SMNVEV in the germline V gene (reference sequence). This CDR3 has 13 amino acids. This CDR3 is CASSWGRLNEQYF. CDR3 DNA: TGTGCCAGCAGCTGGGGGCGGTTAAACGAGCAGTACTTC.

The chain carries TRBV9 and TRBJ2-1, with 7 bases aligning to TRBD2. The CDR3 sequence is 11 residues long. The germline V gene encodes CDR1 SGDLS and CDR2 YYNGEE. Trimming took 4 bases from V and 14 from J; bases not matched to a gene: 6. The CDR3 loop reads CASSTGLSKFF. The CDR3 nucleotides are TGTGCCAGCAGCACGGGACTAAGCAAGTTCTTC.

The chain combines TRBV7-2 with TRBJ2-7; TRBD1 aligns across 8 bases. The germline gives CDR1 SGHTA, CDR2 FQGNSA. The V and J ends lost 5 bases and 3 bases, in that order; junction bases with no gene match: 3. The CDR3 loop spans 13 amino acids. Here the CDR3 DNA reads TGTGCCAGCAGCCACGGGACAGGCTACGAGCAGTACTTC. Its translation: CASSHGTGYEQYF.

The CDR3 bases are TGTGCCAGCAGCTTCCGACTAGCGGGCCAAGAGACCCAGTACTTC. It is translated as CASSFRLAGQETQYF. This chain uses TRBV6-5 with TRBJ2-5, with 10 bases lining up with TRBD2. The V and J ends lost 6 bases and 1 base, in that order; junction bases with no gene match: 5. Germline assignment: CDR1 MNHEY and CDR2 SVGAGI. This CDR3 contains 15 residues.